This TCR beta chain was retrieved from a study of CD8 T cells in ankylosing spondylitis. The CDR3 is 11 amino acids. V lost 4 bases and J 7 bases, leaving 8 bases between the germline ends. Germline loops: CDR1 SGDLS, CDR2 YYNGEE. This clonotype has at least ten counts. Making use of molecular barcodes, quantitative 5'-RACE generated TCR beta libraries. In TCRdb, the 5' RACE reads were re-called with MiXCR into one record per CDR3 protein. The repertoire holds some 140,000 distinct CDR3 sequences, with about 7% as singletons. The chain carries TRBV9 and TRBJ1-2, with D perhaps matching TRBD1 (5 bases). Input material: blood, either unsorted or a sorted T cell fraction (not recorded which). The source is a female donor with ankylosing spondylitis or in good health (not recorded which). The CDR3 here is CASSYGAGYTF. In DNA form, the CDR3 reads TGTGCCAGCAGCTACGGGGCTGGCTACACCTTC.